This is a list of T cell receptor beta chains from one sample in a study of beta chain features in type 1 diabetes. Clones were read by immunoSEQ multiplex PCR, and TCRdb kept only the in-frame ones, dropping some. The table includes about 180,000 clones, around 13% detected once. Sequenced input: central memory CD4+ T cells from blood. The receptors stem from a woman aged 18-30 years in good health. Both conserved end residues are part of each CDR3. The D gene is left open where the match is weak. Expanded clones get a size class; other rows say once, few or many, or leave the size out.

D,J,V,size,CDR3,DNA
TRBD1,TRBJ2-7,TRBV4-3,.,CASSQGITGGSYYEQYF,TGCGCCAGCAGCCAAGGAATTACAGGGGGATCCTACTACGAGCAGTACTTC
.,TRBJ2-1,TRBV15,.,CATSRDLSSHEQFF,TGTGCCACCAGCAGAGATTTAAGCTCTCATGAGCAGTTCTTC
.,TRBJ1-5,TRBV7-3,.,CASTLGVTNQPQHF,TGTGCCAGCACCCTCGGGGTTACCAATCAGCCCCAGCATTTT
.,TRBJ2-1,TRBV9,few,CASSETGHNEQFF,TGTGCCAGCAGCGAGACAGGCCACAATGAGCAGTTCTTC
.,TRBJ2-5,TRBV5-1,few,CASSSPRGQETQYF,TGCGCCAGCAGCTCCCCCCGGGGCCAAGAGACCCAGTACTTC
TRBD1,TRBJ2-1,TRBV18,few,CASSPAWGTGGQGAGDEQFF,TGTGCCAGCTCACCGGCTTGGGGGACAGGGGGCCAGGGAGCTGGCGATGAGCAGTTCTTC
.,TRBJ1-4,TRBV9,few,CASSQKQNEKLFF,TGTGCCAGCAGCCAAAAGCAAAATGAAAAACTGTTTTTT
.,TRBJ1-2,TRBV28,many,CASSYAGSRSGYTF,TGTGCCAGCAGTTACGCCGGGTCCCGCAGTGGCTACACCTTC
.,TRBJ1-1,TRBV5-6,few,CASSTLQTLNTEAFF,TGTGCCAGCAGCACCTTACAGACACTGAACACTGAAGCTTTCTTT
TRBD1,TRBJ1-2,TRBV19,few,CASSSQGGQSFYGYTF,TGTGCCAGTAGTTCCCAAGGGGGACAGTCGTTCTATGGCTACACCTTC
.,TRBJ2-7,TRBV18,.,CASSSGKSSYEQYF,TGTGCCAGCTCATCCGGGAAGAGCTCCTACGAGCAGTACTTC
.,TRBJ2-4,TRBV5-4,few,CASSLQGAKNIQYF,TGTGCCAGCAGCTTGCAGGGTGCCAAAAACATTCAGTACTTC
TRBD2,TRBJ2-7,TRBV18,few,CASSPSPTSSGQYF,TGTGCCAGCTCACCGTCCCCGACTAGCTCGGGGCAGTACTTC
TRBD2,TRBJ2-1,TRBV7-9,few,CASSPSIRTSGNRYNEQFF,TGTGCCAGCAGCCCCTCCATTCGGACTAGCGGGAATCGATACAATGAGCAGTTCTTC
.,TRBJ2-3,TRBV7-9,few,CASSLGQGLATDTQYF,TGTGCCAGCAGCTTAGGTCAGGGCCTCGCCACAGATACGCAGTATTTT
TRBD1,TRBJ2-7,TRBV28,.,CASSLRTGPYEQYF,TGTGCCAGCAGTTTACGGACAGGGCCCTACGAGCAGTACTTC
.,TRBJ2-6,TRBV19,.,CASTTAGGANVLTF,TGTGCCAGTACCACAGCGGGCGGGGCCAACGTCCTGACTTTC
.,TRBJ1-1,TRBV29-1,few,CSVDETGNTEAFF,TGCAGCGTTGATGAGACGGGGAACACTGAAGCTTTCTTT
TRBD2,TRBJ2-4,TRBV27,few,CASNRLAGGAKNIQYF,TGTGCCAGCAATCGCCTAGCGGGAGGAGCCAAAAACATTCAGTACTTC
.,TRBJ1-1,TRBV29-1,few,CSVDRGSYTEAFF,TGCAGCGTTGATAGGGGGTCGTACACTGAAGCTTTCTTT
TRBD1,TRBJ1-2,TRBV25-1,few,CASSEGSTGRNGYTF,TGTGCCAGCAGTGAAGGGTCGACAGGGAGGAATGGCTACACCTTC
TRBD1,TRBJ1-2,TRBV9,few,CASSEDRGRMWGYTF,TGTGCCAGCAGCGAGGACAGGGGCCGTATGTGGGGCTACACCTTC
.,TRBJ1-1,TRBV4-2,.,CASRRHRDSKNTEAFF,TGTGCCAGCAGACGACACCGGGACTCAAAGAACACTGAAGCTTTCTTT
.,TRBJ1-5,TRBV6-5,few,CASGGSWPQHF,TGTGCCAGCGGAGGCTCATGGCCCCAGCATTTT
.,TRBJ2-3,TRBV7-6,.,CASSPGSPDTQYF,TGTGCCAGCAGCCCTGGGAGCCCAGATACGCAGTATTTT
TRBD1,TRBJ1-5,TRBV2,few,CASTGQGDQPQHF,TGTGCCTCCACCGGACAGGGTGATCAGCCCCAGCATTTT
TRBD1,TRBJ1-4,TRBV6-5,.,CASGMGQGKEKLFF,TGTGCCAGCGGGATGGGACAGGGCAAGGAAAAACTGTTTTTT
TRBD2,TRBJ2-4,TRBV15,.,CATSRRGTSGNKNIQYF,TGTGCCACCAGCAGACGAGGGACTAGCGGAAACAAAAACATTCAGTACTTC
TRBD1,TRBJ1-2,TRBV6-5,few,CASSYSFLGQGASYTF,TGTGCCAGCAGTTACTCGTTTTTGGGACAGGGGGCGAGCTACACCTTC
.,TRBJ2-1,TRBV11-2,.,CASSLGTANEQFF,TGTGCCAGCAGCTTGGGGACTGCGAATGAGCAGTTCTTC
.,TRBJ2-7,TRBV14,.,CASSPTGYEQYF,TGTGCCAGCAGCCCCACAGGTTACGAGCAGTACTTC
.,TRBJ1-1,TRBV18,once,CASSPAAGIYTEAFF,TGTGCCAGCTCACCGGCGGCGGGGATTTACACTGAAGCTTTCTTT
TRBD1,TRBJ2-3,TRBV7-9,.,CASSPLTGYLNEDTQYF,TGTGCCAGCAGCCCCCTGACAGGGTATTTGAATGAAGATACGCAGTATTTT
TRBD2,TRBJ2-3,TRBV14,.,CASSPWRGNFDTQYF,TGTGCCAGCAGCCCCTGGCGGGGGAACTTTGATACGCAGTATTTT
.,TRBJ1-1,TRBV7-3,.,CASSWGQGRNTEAFF,TGTGCCAGCAGCTGGGGTCAGGGGAGGAACACTGAAGCTTTCTTT
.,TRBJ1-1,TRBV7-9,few,CASSLRGATLEAFF,TGTGCCAGCAGCTTACGGGGGGCAACCCTTGAAGCTTTCTTT
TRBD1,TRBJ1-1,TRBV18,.,CASSGDRKNTEAFF,TGTGCCAGCTCTGGGGACAGGAAAAACACTGAAGCTTTCTTT
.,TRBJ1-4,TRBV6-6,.,CASSSNRILGEKLFF,TGTGCCAGCAGCTCTAACAGGATCTTGGGAGAAAAACTGTTTTTT
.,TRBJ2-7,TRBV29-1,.,CSVENPTGHSYEQYF,TGCAGCGTTGAAAATCCCACAGGGCATTCCTACGAGCAGTACTTC
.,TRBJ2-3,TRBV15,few,CATSRDLGDTQYF,TGTGCCACCAGCAGAGACCTCGGGGATACGCAGTATTTT
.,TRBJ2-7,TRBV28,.,CAIQSTYEQYF,TGTGCCATACAGAGTACCTACGAGCAGTACTTC